A single sample is the source of the 25 T cell receptor beta chains below, sequenced in a study of cytomegalovirus exposure and HLA in healthy donors. Both 60 Vbeta primers and 13 Jbeta primers went into the PCR. Sequencing was performed with immunoSEQ multiplex PCR; in TCRdb, only in-frame clones are kept and a portion is missing. The table has around 99,000 clones, over 75% seen once. Sequenced material: PBMCs. These receptor sequences come from a man aged 35 to 55 in good health and CMV-seronegative.

V gene TRBV6-1 combines with J gene TRBJ1-1; 8 bases are a match to TRBD1. CDR1 MNHNS and CDR2 SASEGT come from the germline V gene. The CDR3 consists of 12 residues. Trimming removed 10 bases from V and 4 bases from J; junction bases left unmatched: 5. As DNA, the CDR3 is TGTGCCACTCGACAGGGGCCCACTGAAGCTTTCTTT. Protein product: CATRQGPTEAFF.

This chain connects TRBV30 to TRBJ2-7; 9 bases map to TRBD2. Germline CDR1 reads GTSNPN; CDR2 reads SVGIG (reference sequence). V trimming: 0 bases; J trimming: 7 bases; junction bases outside the gene matches: 16. CDR3 length: 17 amino acids. CDR3 nucleotide sequence: TGTGCCTGGAGTGTAAGTCCCACGGGACTAGCACCGTGGGAGCAGTACTTC. It is translated as CAWSVSPTGLAPWEQYF.

This chain joins TRBV6-1 and TRBJ1-5; D is perhaps TRBD1 (6 bases). The CDR3 covers 13 residues. The germline V and J ends were trimmed by 6 bases and 3 bases, with 9 bases remaining between them. Germline CDR1 reads MNHNS; CDR2 reads SASEGT. The CDR3 DNA sequence: TGTGCCAGCAGACAGGGCGACAATCAGCCCCAGCATTTT. It translates to CASRQGDNQPQHF.

This clone was seen a handful of times. The rearrangement joins TRBV9 to TRBJ2-1; 12 nucleotides match TRBD2. Germline-derived CDR1 and CDR2 are SGDLS and YYNGEE. The CDR3 loop spans 16 amino acids. V was clipped by 3 bases and J by 2 bases; unmatched bases: 3. CDR3 region: CASSAPSGGAYNEQFF. For the CDR3, the DNA is TGTGCCAGCAGCGCCCCTAGCGGGGGGGCCTACAATGAGCAGTTCTTC.

A single count supports this clone. V gene TRBV5-5 combines with J gene TRBJ1-6; possible D gene TRBD1, 6 bases. V gave up 1 base and J gave up 5 bases, with 10 bases separating them. Germline loops: CDR1 SGHKS, CDR2 YYEKEE (reference sequence). The CDR3 is made up of 15 amino acids. CDR3 in DNA: TGTGCCAGCAGCTTGAAACAGGGTGATAATTCACCCCTCCACTTT. Amino acids: CASSLKQGDNSPLHF.

V usage is TRBV27 and J usage is TRBJ1-2; the match to TRBD1 covers 9 bases. Germline V gene data show CDR1 as MNHEY and CDR2 as SMNVEV (reference sequence). CDR3 length: 14 amino acids. V dropped 5 bases and J dropped 4; count of bases not matched to a gene: 5. The CDR3 protein is CASSHRDRVYGYTF. The CDR3 DNA reads TGTGCCAGCAGTCACCGGGACAGGGTCTATGGCTACACCTTC.

The chain recombines TRBV9 with TRBJ1-4; TRBD1 might be the D (5 bases). Trimming left V 4 bases short and J 4 bases short, with 11 bases between. CDR3 length: 14 residues. Germline CDR1 is SGDLS and CDR2 is YYNGEE. CDR3 residues: CASSRGSSNEKLFF. The CDR3 nucleotides are TGTGCCAGCAGCCGGGGGTCGAGTAATGAAAAACTGTTTTTT.

A few counts support this clone. V gene TRBV28 combines with J gene TRBJ2-5, with a weak D call TRBD2 (5 bases). This CDR3 is built from 14 residues. Germline loops: CDR1 MDHEN, CDR2 SYDVKM. V was trimmed by 1 base and J by 5 bases, leaving 11 bases between them. The CDR3 is CASSLYGIQETQYF. DNA of the CDR3: TGTGCCAGCAGTTTATACGGGATCCAGGAGACCCAGTACTTC. Variable domain in full (rest from reference TRBV28 and TRBJ2-5): DVKVTQSSRYLVKRTGEKVFLECVQDMDHENMFWYRQDPGLGLRLIYFSYDVKMKEKGDIPEGYSVSREKKERFSLILESASTNQTSMYLCASSLYGIQETQYFGPGTRLLVL.

This rearrangement joins TRBV28 to TRBJ2-7; 10 positions agree with TRBD2. CDR1 MDHEN and CDR2 SYDVKM come from the germline V gene. V gave up 6 bases and J gave up 4 bases; unmatched junction bases: 3. This CDR3 is 13 amino acids long. The CDR3 DNA sequence: TGTGCCAGCAGGGTGACTAGCGGGTACGAGCAGTACTTC. Residues: CASRVTSGYEQYF.

A few counts support this clone. J is TRBJ2-6 and V is TRBV5-8, with no clear D. There are 14 residues in the CDR3. V dropped 1 base and J dropped 2 bases, with 4 bases sitting between them. The V gene's germline CDR1 is SGHTS and CDR2 YDEGEE. CDR3 amino acids: CASSLSAGANVLTF. CDR3 bases: TGTGCCAGCAGCTTGAGCGCTGGGGCCAACGTCCTGACTTTC.

This chain connects TRBV5-1 to TRBJ1-1; TRBD1 is a possible D gene (5 bases). Per the germline V gene, CDR1 is SGHRS and CDR2 is YFSETQ. V was shortened by 4 bases and J by 4 bases, with 14 bases between the two germline ends. The CDR3 has 14 residues. The CDR3 sequence: CASSQGSGGTEAFF. The CDR3 DNA follows: TGCGCCAGCAGCCAGGGATCGGGGGGCACTGAAGCTTTCTTT.

The chain uses TRBV28 and TRBJ2-7; D may be TRBD2 (6 bases). The germline V gene has CDR1 MDHEN and CDR2 SYDVKM. The CDR3 contains 12 residues. Between the trimmed V and J ends, which lost 6 bases and 4 bases, there was a span of 10 bases. The chain's CDR3 is CASSQGGYEQYF. The CDR3 DNA is TGTGCCAGCAGCCAAGGAGGGTACGAGCAGTACTTC. Full variable domain (remainder filled in from reference TRBV28 and TRBJ2-7): DVKVTQSSRYLVKRTGEKVFLECVQDMDHENMFWYRQDPGLGLRLIYFSYDVKMKEKGDIPEGYSVSREKKERFSLILESASTNQTSMYLCASSQGGYEQYFGPGTRLTVT.

The CDR3 here is CAWTVQGINEKLFF. In DNA form, the CDR3 reads TGTGCCTGGACGGTACAGGGGATTAATGAAAAACTGTTTTTT. This sequence joins TRBV30 and TRBJ1-4, with 7 bases matching TRBD1. Germline CDR1 is GTSNPN and CDR2 is SVGIG (reference sequence). The CDR3 consists of 14 residues. J lost 4 bases, V lost 4 bases, and 6 bases had no gene match.

J is TRBJ2-1 and V is TRBV28; weak D call: TRBD1 (6 bases). This CDR3 contains 15 residues. Germline-derived CDR1 and CDR2 are MDHEN and SYDVKM. The V gene lost 5 bases and the J gene lost 7 bases, with 18 bases spanning the gap. The CDR3 sequence is CASSPLDRKRNEQFF. The DNA of the CDR3 is TGTGCCAGCAGTCCTCTTGACAGGAAAAGGAATGAGCAGTTCTTC. Variable domain in full (rest from reference TRBV28 and TRBJ2-1): DVKVTQSSRYLVKRTGEKVFLECVQDMDHENMFWYRQDPGLGLRLIYFSYDVKMKEKGDIPEGYSVSREKKERFSLILESASTNQTSMYLCASSPLDRKRNEQFFGPGTRLTVL.

The J gene is TRBJ1-1, the V gene TRBV5-4, with D unresolved. The V end was cut by 0 bases, the J end by 1 base, with 7 bases between. CDR1 is SGHNT and CDR2 is YYREEE in the germline V gene (reference sequence). The CDR3 has 14 residues. In DNA, the CDR3 is TGTGCCAGCAGCTTGGTACAACAGAACACTGAAGCTTTCTTT. Translation gives CASSLVQQNTEAFF.

DNA for the CDR3: TGTGCCAGCAGTCGAGACTCCTCCTACAATGAGCAGTTCTTC. Residues: CASSRDSSYNEQFF. The rearrangement links TRBV27 to TRBJ2-1; D is uncertain. This CDR3 comprises 14 residues. V lost 5 bases and J lost 0, with 8 bases in between. Germline V gene lookup returns CDR1 MNHEY and CDR2 SMNVEV (reference sequence).

This chain connects TRBV27 to TRBJ2-3, with 8 bases that match TRBD2. The CDR3 totals 15 residues. Germline CDR1 MNHEY, CDR2 SMNVEV (reference sequence). J was trimmed by 5 bases and V by 3 bases; bases with no gene match: 7. This CDR3 is CASSLYRRGEDTQYF. CDR3 bases: TGTGCCAGCAGTTTGTATAGGCGGGGGGAAGATACGCAGTATTTT.

This clone was counted between two and nine times. The V and J genes are TRBV7-8 and TRBJ2-2, with a possible D match to TRBD2 (6 bases). CDR1 and CDR2 from the germline V gene are SGHVS and FQNEAQ. The CDR3 covers 17 residues. V shed 1 base and J shed 7 bases, with 19 bases lying between them. CDR3 loop: CASSLESSTSWVGELFF. For the CDR3, the DNA is TGTGCCAGCAGCTTAGAATCCTCGACTAGTTGGGTCGGGGAGCTGTTTTTT.

The chain has TRBV5-8 and TRBJ2-7; D might be TRBD2 (5 bases). Germline CDR1 is SGHTS and CDR2 is YDEGEE. V shed 0 bases and J shed 4 bases, with 11 bases lying between them. This CDR3 spans 14 amino acids. CDR3 DNA: TGTGCCAGCAGCTTGGGGGCTAGCCGTTACGAGCAGTACTTC. Its protein product is CASSLGASRYEQYF.

The rearrangement links TRBV6-1 to TRBJ1-3, with 7 nucleotides matching TRBD1. CDR1 and CDR2 (germline): MNHNS, SASEGT. The CDR3 is 14 residues long. V shed 11 bases and J 4 bases; nucleotides not matched to a gene: 11. CDR3 sequence reads: CAGQRRGFGNTIYF. The CDR3 nucleotides are TGTGCCGGTCAGCGCAGGGGGTTCGGAAACACCATATATTTT.

V is TRBV2 and J is TRBJ2-7; the match to TRBD2 covers 8 bases. The ends lost 7 bases at V and 6 bases at J; junction bases unmatched: 17. CDR1 SNHLY and CDR2 FYNNEI come from the germline V gene. The CDR3 sequence is 16 residues long. CDR3 amino acids: CASTEPGGRGISEQYF. DNA for the CDR3: TGTGCCAGCACGGAGCCGGGAGGGAGAGGGATTAGCGAGCAGTACTTC.

The CDR3 sequence is CASSLTQSGANVLTF. CDR3 DNA sequence: TGTGCCAGCAGCTTAACGCAGTCGGGGGCCAACGTCCTGACTTTC. The chain uses TRBV7-3 and TRBJ2-6; no definite D call. Trimming left V 0 bases short and J 4 bases short, with 7 bases between. The germline gives CDR1 SGHTA, CDR2 FQGTGA. The CDR3 is 15 residues long.

J is TRBJ2-1 and V is TRBV23-1; the D gene is possibly TRBD2 (5 bases). TRBV23-1 is recorded as an ORF, its role being uncertain. Trimming cost V 2 bases and J 2 bases, with 16 bases left between them. The CDR3 spans 17 residues. The CDR3 DNA sequence: TGCGCCAGCAGTCAAAAGCTAGCTCCTTTCACCTACAATGAGCAGTTCTTC. Translating gives CASSQKLAPFTYNEQFF.

This chain links TRBV5-1 with TRBJ2-5, with 8 bases aligning to TRBD1. Judging by the DNA end, TRBJ2-7 fits better; the J call may be wrong. CDR1 and CDR2 (germline): SGHRS, YFSETQ. This CDR3 comprises 14 residues. CDR3 loop: CASSTTGGSYEQYF. CDR3 sequence (DNA): TGCGCCAGCAGTACAACAGGGGGGTCCTACGAGCAGTACTTC.

Regarding this clone: The sample holds other DNA sequences that translate to the same CDR3. The rearrangement uses TRBV9 and TRBJ2-7, with D hard to call. The CDR3 has 14 residues. The germline V and J ends were trimmed by 0 bases and 4 bases, with 11 bases remaining between them. In germline, CDR1 is SGDLS, CDR2 YYNGEE. CDR3 DNA sequence: TGTGCCAGCAGCGTAGGGGCCAGACCATACGAGCAGTACTTC. This sequence encodes CASSVGARPYEQYF. Using reference TRBV9 and TRBJ2-7 for the parts outside the CDR3, the full variable domain is DSGVTQTPKHLITATGQRVTLRCSPRSGDLSVYWYQQSLDQGLQFLIQYYNGEERAKGNILERFSAQQFPDLHSELNLSSLELGDSALYFCASSVGARPYEQYFGPGTRLTVT.